Listed below are T cell receptor beta chains from one sample, sequenced in a study of T cell responses to AZD1222 COVID-19 vaccine. TCRdb's copy holds only in-frame clones and misses some; the assay was immunoSEQ multiplex PCR. The sample yields around 99,000 clones, 70% to 90% seen once. The input for sequencing was peripheral blood, taken on day 0 of AZD1222 vaccination. The source of these receptors is an adult in good health. CDR3s include the opening cysteine and the closing phenylalanine or tryptophan. D genes are given only for firm matches. Rows may omit the clone size; those that give it use once, few, many or a size class.

d_gene	v_gene	abundance	j_gene	CDR3nt	CDR3aa
TRBD2	TRBV4-1	-	TRBJ2-7	TGCGCCAGCAGCCATGGGACTAGCGGGAGAATCTACGAGCAGTACTTC	CASSHGTSGRIYEQYF
-	TRBV5-4	-	TRBJ1-1	TGTGCCAGCAGCTTTGCCGGACAGAGAACTTTCTTT	CASSFAGQRTFF
TRBD2	TRBV4-1	-	TRBJ2-3	TGCGCCAGCAGCCAAGCAGGCGGGAGCGGGGAAGATACGCAGTATTTT	CASSQAGGSGEDTQYF
-	TRBV9	-	TRBJ1-1	TGTGCCAGCAGAAGGGACGGCGGTAACACTGAAGCTTTCTTT	CASRRDGGNTEAFF
-	TRBV19	-	TRBJ1-5	TGTGCCAGTAGTATTATAGGGGATAGCAATCAGCCCCAGCATTTT	CASSIIGDSNQPQHF
TRBD2	TRBV3-1/TRBV3-2	-	TRBJ2-1	TGTGCCAGCAGCCAGAGCGGGACTAGGTTCAATGAGCAGTTCTTC	CASSQSGTRFNEQFF
-	TRBV16	-	TRBJ1-1	TGTGCCAGCAGTATTCAGATGAACACTGAAGCTTTCTTT	CASSIQMNTEAFF
TRBD1	TRBV5-1	-	TRBJ2-7	TGCGCCAGCAGCTCGGGACAGCTCTACGAGCAGTACTTC	CASSSGQLYEQYF
-	TRBV28	-	TRBJ2-5	TGTGCCAGCAGTTTACCCGGGACCCTAGAGACCCAGTACTTC	CASSLPGTLETQYF
-	TRBV6-1	-	TRBJ1-2	TGTGCCAGCAGAGAACCGATGGGACACCATAAGGGTGGCTACACCTTC	CASREPMGHHKGGYTF
-	TRBV11-3	once	TRBJ2-2	TGTGCCAGCAGCTTGGCGGGGGAGCTGTTTTTT	CASSLAGELFF
-	TRBV7-8	-	TRBJ2-6	TGTGCCAGCAGCCCCACTGGGGCCAACGTCCTGACTTTC	CASSPTGANVLTF
TRBD1	TRBV19	-	TRBJ1-2	TGTGCCAGTAAAGTGACAGGGAAGTATGGCTACACCTTC	CASKVTGKYGYTF
-	TRBV5-1	-	TRBJ1-1	TGCGCCAGCAGCGGTGGGGACACTGAAGCTTTCTTT	CASSGGDTEAFF
-	TRBV3-1/TRBV3-2	-	TRBJ1-2	TGTGCCAGCAGCCAACAGGGGTGGCGCGGCTACACCTTC	CASSQQGWRGYTF
-	TRBV6-2/TRBV6-3	-	TRBJ2-3	TGTGCCAGCAGTTACTACGTAAAGGGGTATAGCACAGATACGCAGTATTTT	CASSYYVKGYSTDTQYF
-	TRBV5-4	-	TRBJ2-1	TGTGCCAGCAGCTCCCCGGGACTGACTATCAATGAGCAGTTCTTC	CASSSPGLTINEQFF
-	TRBV29-1	few	TRBJ1-2	TGCAGCTTGTACGATGACCGGTATGGCTACACCTTC	CSLYDDRYGYTF
TRBD2	TRBV30	-	TRBJ2-7	TGTGCCTGGAGGAGACTAGCGGGAGTTGAAGAGCAGTACTTC	CAWRRLAGVEEQYF
-	TRBV19	-	TRBJ1-6	TGTGCCGTAGAGGGGCGCGGGAATTCACCCCTCCACTTT	CAVEGRGNSPLHF
TRBD2	TRBV5-4	-	TRBJ2-7	TGTGCCAGCAGCTTTGGGGTAGCGGGAGGGCGCGCCGAGCAGTACTTC	CASSFGVAGGRAEQYF
-	TRBV11-2	-	TRBJ2-4	TGTGCCAGCAGCCTCCAAGGACAGTACCAAAACATTCAGTACTTC	CASSLQGQYQNIQYF
TRBD1	TRBV7-2	-	TRBJ2-5	TGTGCCAGCAGCTATGACAGGGGGATCCAAGAGACCCAGTACTTC	CASSYDRGIQETQYF
-	TRBV19	-	TRBJ1-1	TGTGCCAGTAGGATACAGGGATCCAGGGCTGAAGCTTTCTTT	CASRIQGSRAEAFF
-	TRBV20-1	-	TRBJ2-7	TGCAGTGTCAAGGAGCCCTACGAGCAGTACTTC	CSVKEPYEQYF
-	TRBV4-2	-	TRBJ2-5	TGTGCCAGCAGCCAAGGGGGGCGTGAGGAGACCCAGTACTTC	CASSQGGREETQYF
-	TRBV12-5	once	TRBJ1-2	TGTGCTAGTGGTTTCCAGACAGGAGGCTACACCTTC	CASGFQTGGYTF
-	TRBV19	-	TRBJ2-5	TGTGCCAGCCAAATTGGGCCCGCCGCGCAAGGGGAGACCCAGTACTTC	CASQIGPAAQGETQYF
-	TRBV5-4	-	TRBJ2-3	TGTGCCAGCAGCTTGACGGGTCGGGGCCACACAGATACGCAGTATTTT	CASSLTGRGHTDTQYF
TRBD1	TRBV2	-	TRBJ1-1	TGTGCCGGGGACAGACAGGGTGGGAACACTGAAGCTTTCTTT	CAGDRQGGNTEAFF
-	TRBV27	-	TRBJ2-1	TGTGCCAGCAGTCATCTCGGGACTCCGAGCTCCTACAATGAGCAGTTCTTC	CASSHLGTPSSYNEQFF
TRBD1	TRBV11-2	-	TRBJ1-1	TGTGCCAGCAGTGAACAGGGGGCCACTGAAGCTTTCTTT	CASSEQGATEAFF
-	TRBV28	-	TRBJ2-7	TGTGCCAGCAGTTTATCTAGGAACTACGAGCAGTACTTC	CASSLSRNYEQYF
-	TRBV28	once	TRBJ1-2	TGTGCCAGCAGTTTACTCGGTGCGGACTATGGCTACACCTTC	CASSLLGADYGYTF
-	TRBV5-1	-	TRBJ2-5	TGCGCCAGCAAGGGGGGGGAACTCCAAGAGACCCAGTACTTC	CASKGGELQETQYF
-	TRBV15	-	TRBJ2-7	TGTGCCACCAGCAGGCTCGGGGAGACCTACGAGCAGTACTTC	CATSRLGETYEQYF
TRBD2	TRBV7-3	-	TRBJ2-3	TGTGCCAGCAGCTTAAATAGCGGGGCCACAGATACGCAGTATTTT	CASSLNSGATDTQYF
TRBD1	TRBV7-9	once	TRBJ1-1	TGTGCCAGCAGCTCCGGGACAGGGGGCAGGAACACTGAAGCTTTCTTT	CASSSGTGGRNTEAFF
-	TRBV29-1	-	TRBJ1-1	TGCAGCGTTCGAGGGACGAACACTGAAGCTTTCTTT	CSVRGTNTEAFF
-	TRBV9	-	TRBJ1-1	TGTGCCAGCAGCGTAGGGATCAATTTGGCGAACACTGAAGCTTTCTTT	CASSVGINLANTEAFF
TRBD2	TRBV6-5	-	TRBJ2-1	TGTGCCAGCAGGAGCGCGGGAGGAACTAATGAGCAGTTCTTC	CASRSAGGTNEQFF
TRBD2	TRBV2	-	TRBJ2-1	TGTGCCAGCATAAAGACTAGCGTATGGGCTGAGCAGTTCTTC	CASIKTSVWAEQFF
-	TRBV5-1	-	TRBJ1-4	TGCGCCAGCAGCTTGGGCGGACACGATAATGAAAAACTGTTTTTT	CASSLGGHDNEKLFF
TRBD2	TRBV7-2	once	TRBJ2-7	TGTGCCAGCAGCTTATGGGCCGTAGGAGCGGGATGGGCACTAGGCGAGCAGTACTTC	CASSLWAVGAGWALGEQYF
-	TRBV4-1	-	TRBJ1-2	TGCGCCAGCAGCCAAGTACTTTTTAGGGCAGGCCGAGCTAACTATGGCTACACCTTC	CASSQVLFRAGRANYGYTF